The clone carrying this T cell receptor beta chain has just a few counts. Time point of the sample: patch test 1, 2 weeks after DPC sensitization. Treatment denoted: therapeutic diphenylcyclopropenone sensitization with weekly scalp DPC. V was clipped by 2 bases and J by 6 bases; unmatched bases: 5. Looked up from germline, CDR1 is GTSNPN and CDR2 is SVGIG (reference sequence). This CDR3 region has 14 residues. This entry comes from a study of human T cells and chemical hapten exposure. On the study more broadly: TCR yields differed between samples (mainly from small differences in pooled library volume).

Each CDR3 protein gets one entry after TCRdb re-called the RACE reads with MiXCR. The table has 150,000 to 200,000 distinct CDR3 sequences, roughly 15% seen once; the top ten hold 1.7%. This receptor was taken from a woman between 25 and 40 years old with alopecia areata. Some clones in this sample may be carry-over from other donors' samples. This specimen consisted of whole blood, obtained in connection with sensitization to the hapten diphenylcyclopropenone (DPC). The chain employs TRBV30 and TRBJ1-5; the match to TRBD1 covers 9 bases. CDR3 nucleotide sequence: TGTGCCTGGAGTCCCGGGACAGGGCGTCAGCCCCAGCATTTT. Its translation is CAWSPGTGRQPQHF.